These T cell receptor beta chains were read from a single sample in a study of patients and donors after allogeneic stem cell transplantation. TCRdb reprocessed the RT-PCR reads with MiXCR, giving one entry per CDR3 protein. The data hold about a million distinct CDR3 sequences, with 15% to 20% observed a single time. The sample taken for sequencing was blood, either unsorted or a sorted T cell fraction (not recorded which). All receptors derive from a human donor who was either an allogeneic HSCT recipient or a stem cell or donor lymphocyte infusion donor (not recorded which). It is not recorded whose cells these are; they may come from a transplant donor. CDR3s include the opening cysteine and the closing phenylalanine or tryptophan. D genes are given only for firm matches. The size field is filled for only some rows; it gives once, few, many or a size class.

V gene	D gene	J gene	clone size	CDR3 DNA	CDR3 protein
TRBV7-3	TRBD2	TRBJ2-7	-	TGTGCCAGCAGCTTAAAGGCGGGAGTCCTCTCCTACGAGCAGTACTTC	CASSLKAGVLSYEQYF
TRBV2	-	TRBJ1-2	-	TGTGCCAGCAGTGAAGAGGGGATGGGAGGCTACACCTTC	CASSEEGMGGYTF
TRBV24-1	-	TRBJ2-1	few	TGTGCCACCAGTGATGGAAAACTAATCAATGAGCAGTTCTTC	CATSDGKLINEQFF
TRBV13	-	TRBJ2-3	few	TGTGCCAGCAGCTTGTATACGGGGGACCCACGACCCAATAGCACAGATACGCAGTATTTT	CASSLYTGDPRPNSTDTQYF
TRBV6-2/TRBV6-3	-	TRBJ2-2	-	TGTGCCAGCAGTCCCGAGTATGGGACATTGAACACCGGGGAGCTGTTTTTT	CASSPEYGTLNTGELFF
TRBV7-9	-	TRBJ2-5	few	TGTGCCAGCAGCAACAGGGATTTTGGGACCCAGTACTTC	CASSNRDFGTQYF
TRBV18	-	TRBJ1-2	-	TGTGCCAGCTCACCACGAAACAGTCCCTCCCATGGTGGCTACACCTTC	CASSPRNSPSHGGYTF
TRBV5-1	-	TRBJ2-2	-	TGCGCCAGCCCCTTAGTGGGGACCGTTGGCGGGGAGCTGTTTTTT	CASPLVGTVGGELFF
TRBV5-1	-	TRBJ1-5	few	TGCGCCAGCAAAGTTGGGGATAATAGCAATCAGCCCCAGCATTTT	CASKVGDNSNQPQHF
TRBV15	-	TRBJ2-7	-	TGTGCCACCAGCAGCCCCAACAGTCCTTCCTACGAGCAGTACTTC	CATSSPNSPSYEQYF
TRBV20-1	-	TRBJ1-1	-	TGCAGTGCTAGAGCCGGGGGGAGGGCGAACACTGAAGCTTTCTTT	CSARAGGRANTEAFF
TRBV7-9	-	TRBJ1-1	once	TGTGCCAGCAGCAATTCTCCGGTAACTGAAGCTTTCTTT	CASSNSPVTEAFF
TRBV6-1	-	TRBJ1-1	-	TGTGCCAGTGAGGACGGGGCAGCCAAAGGCATGAACACTGAAGCTTTCTTT	CASEDGAAKGMNTEAFF
TRBV12-3/TRBV12-4	TRBD1	TRBJ2-3	many	TGTGCCAGCGGGGGGACAGGGGAGACAGATACGCAGTATTTT	CASGGTGETDTQYF
TRBV29-1	TRBD1	TRBJ1-1	few	TGCAGCGTAGAAATACAGGGGTACACTGAAGCTTTCTTT	CSVEIQGYTEAFF
TRBV9	TRBD1	TRBJ1-1	few	TGTGCCAGCAGCGGACAGACAGGGCCTAACACTGAAGCTTTCTTT	CASSGQTGPNTEAFF
TRBV4-2	-	TRBJ2-7	-	TGTGCCAGCAGCCAAGAGGCGAACGGCTCCTACGAGCAGTACTTC	CASSQEANGSYEQYF
TRBV27	TRBD2	TRBJ2-1	-	TGTGCCAGCAGTTTAAGGGGACTAGCGGTACACTCCTACAATGAGCAGTTCTTC	CASSLRGLAVHSYNEQFF
TRBV12-3/TRBV12-4	-	TRBJ2-3	-	TGTGCCAGCAGTTTATTTTCCTTTGGGGGAGGCACAGATACGCAGTATTTT	CASSLFSFGGGTDTQYF
TRBV30	TRBD1	TRBJ1-2	few	TGTGCCTGGAGGCCGGGACAGCGTCAGGGCTACACCTTC	CAWRPGQRQGYTF
TRBV12-5	TRBD1	TRBJ1-4	-	TGTGCTAGTACGAAACAGGGGTGGAATGAAAAACTGTTTTTT	CASTKQGWNEKLFF